These 32 T cell receptor beta chains came from one sample sequenced in a study of blood T cell repertoires in COVID-19. Repertoires were generated with immunoSEQ multiplex PCR, while TCRdb's copy carries only in-frame clones and drops some. The sample has fewer than 80,000 clones, 86% seen once. Sequencing used peripheral blood. The source of these receptors is a man at least 80 years old with COVID-19, enrolled during active disease.

CDR3 loop: CASSFARPVEQYF. The CDR3 DNA sequence: TGTGCCAGCAGTTTCGCCAGGCCGGTCGAGCAGTACTTC. The rearrangement links TRBV27 to TRBJ2-7, with D unclear. V was pared by 3 bases and J by 6 bases, with 12 bases between. The length of the CDR3 is 13 residues. Germline-derived CDR1 and CDR2 are MNHEY and SMNVEV (reference sequence).

The J gene is TRBJ1-3, the V gene TRBV12-5; no reliable D call. CDR1 is LGHNT and CDR2 is FRNRAP in the germline V gene. The CDR3 has 13 residues. The germline V and J ends were trimmed by 4 bases and 0 bases, with 4 bases remaining between them. As DNA, the CDR3 is TGTGCTAGTGGTTCAGTCTCTGGAAACACCATATATTTT. Protein: CASGSVSGNTIYF.

The chain combines TRBV12-3 or TRBV12-4 with TRBJ2-1; D may be TRBD2 (5 bases). Trimming took off 7 bases at V and 8 bases at J, with 15 bases between the two ends. This CDR3 has 13 amino acids. The CDR3 region is CASTLLARHEQFF. As DNA, the CDR3 is TGTGCCAGCACCCTCCTAGCCCGCCATGAGCAGTTCTTC.

The chain is built from TRBV6-4 and TRBJ1-2; 8 bases are a match to TRBD1. The CDR3 has 15 amino acids. Germline assignment: CDR1 MRHNA and CDR2 SNTAGT. V trimming: 4 bases; J trimming: 2 bases; junction bases outside the gene matches: 6. CDR3 amino acids: CASSATPGGNYGYTF. CDR3 nucleotide sequence: TGTGCCAGCAGTGCTACTCCAGGGGGCAACTATGGCTACACCTTC.

This chain uses TRBV2 with TRBJ2-5; 9 bases agree with TRBD1. This CDR3 is built from 13 residues. Germline V gene sequence: CDR1 SNHLY, CDR2 FYNNEI. The ends lost 6 bases at V and 4 bases at J; junction bases unmatched: 3. In nucleotides, the CDR3 is TGTGCCAGCAGCTCGGGACAGGGAGAGACCCAGTACTTC. It specifies CASSSGQGETQYF.

The chain links TRBV6-5 to TRBJ1-5; a possible D gene is TRBD1 (6 bases). Germline values: CDR1 MNHEY, CDR2 SVGAGI. The V and J ends lost 4 bases and 1 base respectively, with 11 bases between them. The CDR3 runs to 15 residues. Written as DNA, the CDR3 is TGTGCCAGCAGTTTACAGGGAGGGAGCAATCAGCCCCAGCATTTT. Its protein is CASSLQGGSNQPQHF.

The chain is built from TRBV10-3 and TRBJ1-2; D may be TRBD1 (6 bases). Germline V gene sequence: CDR1 ENHRY, CDR2 SYGVKD. Deletions cut 7 bases from V and 4 bases from J, with 13 bases between. This CDR3 region has 13 residues. Here the CDR3 DNA reads TGTGCCATCAACGGGGACATCGGCTATGGCTACACCTTC. This translates into CAINGDIGYGYTF.

The chain recombines TRBV23-1 with TRBJ2-7; 12 nucleotides align to TRBD1. TRBV23-1 is treated as an ORF (open reading frame) with a function not yet certain. The CDR3 consists of 15 residues. V trimming: 3 bases; J trimming: 4 bases; junction bases outside the gene matches: 4. CDR3 in DNA: TGCGCCAGCAGTCACCCGGGACAGGGGGCTTACGAGCAGTACTTC. Amino acid sequence: CASSHPGQGAYEQYF.

The rearrangement uses TRBV12-5 and TRBJ2-3; D perhaps matches TRBD1 (6 bases). With 1 base removed from V and 1 base from J, the gap between germline ends came to 6 bases. Germline V gene lookup returns CDR1 LGHNT and CDR2 FRNRAP. This CDR3 comprises 14 residues. In DNA, the CDR3 is TGTGCTAGTGGTTTGGACAGGGGCACAGATACGCAGTATTTT. It translates to CASGLDRGTDTQYF.

The CDR3 region is CASSLGGQMDGYTF. The CDR3, as DNA: TGTGCCAGTAGTTTGGGGGGGCAGATGGATGGCTACACCTTC. The chain uses TRBV19 and TRBJ1-2, with D possibly TRBD1 on 6 matching bases. The CDR3 is 14 residues long. Trimming stripped 5 bases from V and 6 bases from J, with 16 bases between. Per germline, CDR1 LNHDA and CDR2 SQIVND (reference sequence).

The chain employs TRBV5-1 and TRBJ1-4; weak D call: TRBD1 (6 bases). This CDR3 is 16 amino acids long. Trimming cost V 3 bases and J 3 bases, with 15 bases left between them. The germline gives CDR1 SGHRS, CDR2 YFSETQ. CDR3 coding DNA: TGCGCCAGCAGCTGGGGGCGGGGGGCCGCTAATGAAAAACTGTTTTTT. Its protein product is CASSWGRGAANEKLFF.

This clone appeared a single time. The rearrangement uses TRBV7-8 and TRBJ2-2; D is perhaps TRBD1 (6 bases). The V and J ends lost 5 bases and 6 bases respectively, with 16 bases between them. Germline CDR1 SGHVS, CDR2 FQNEAQ. This CDR3 has 15 amino acids. CDR3 region: CASSQAAAGAGELFF. CDR3 nucleotide sequence: TGTGCCAGCAGCCAAGCGGCCGCAGGGGCCGGGGAGCTGTTTTTT.

This clone was recorded once. This sequence joins TRBV5-1 and TRBJ2-3; possibly TRBD2 for D (6 bases). The V gene's germline CDR1 is SGHRS and CDR2 YFSETQ. This CDR3 is 13 amino acids long. V was trimmed by 3 bases and J by 5 bases, leaving 10 bases between them. The CDR3 reads CASSSRLGDTQYF. The DNA of the CDR3 is TGCGCCAGCAGCTCCAGACTAGGAGATACGCAGTATTTT.

The V and J genes are TRBV5-4 and TRBJ2-5; the D is unclear. Trimming removed 0 bases at V and 5 bases at J, with 5 bases between. The CDR3 loop spans 12 amino acids. Germline assignment: CDR1 SGHNT and CDR2 YYREEE (reference sequence). DNA of the CDR3: TGTGCCAGCAGCTTGGAGCTCGAGACCCAGTACTTC. It yields the protein CASSLELETQYF. The variable domain in full, with the rest retrieved from reference TRBV5-4 and TRBJ2-5, is ETGVTQSPTHLIKTRGQQVTLRCSSQSGHNTVSWYQQALGQGPQFIFQYYREEENGRGNFPPRFSGLQFPNYSSELNVNALELDDSALYLCASSLELETQYFGPGTRLLVL.

For the CDR3, the DNA is TGTGCCAGCAGCGTTGGCGGGGAGCTAGATACGCAGTATTTT. Translating it yields CASSVGGELDTQYF. This sequence joins TRBV9 and TRBJ2-3, with a weak D call TRBD2 (6 bases). Germline V CDR1 and CDR2: SGDLS, YYNGEE. There are 14 residues in the CDR3. Trimming took off 2 bases at V and 5 bases at J, with 12 bases between the two ends.

V is TRBV28 and J is TRBJ1-6; D not certain. The CDR3 has 16 residues. The V gene's germline CDR1 is MDHEN and CDR2 SYDVKM. The V and J ends lost 2 bases and 8 bases respectively, with 16 bases between them. The CDR3 loop is CASSLRASGRDSPLHF. As DNA, the CDR3 is TGTGCCAGCAGTTTAAGGGCCTCGGGAAGGGATTCACCCCTCCACTTT.

The chain links TRBV18 to TRBJ1-1; D unclear. The V end was cut by 3 bases, the J end by 8 bases, with 16 bases between. This CDR3 is 14 amino acids long. CDR1 is KGHSH, CDR2 LQKENI, per germline. CDR3 in amino acids: CASSPPGLAGEAFF. In DNA form, the CDR3 reads TGTGCCAGCTCACCCCCGGGCCTCGCGGGCGAAGCTTTCTTT.

The chain has TRBV5-4 and TRBJ2-5, with TRBD2 matching 9 bases. Germline lookup yields CDR1 SGHNT and CDR2 YYREEE (reference sequence). CDR3 size: 14 residues. Unmatched junction bases numbered 10, after V lost 9 bases and J lost 4 bases. The CDR3 nucleotides are TGTGCCACGGGGGCGGGGGGGGCCGGAGAGACCCAGTACTTC. It yields the protein CATGAGGAGETQYF.

The V call is TRBV5-6, the J call TRBJ1-6; 7 positions agree with TRBD1. This CDR3 is built from 13 residues. In germline, CDR1 is SGHDT, CDR2 YYEEEE. Trimming removed 0 bases from V and 12 bases from J; junction bases left unmatched: 3. CDR3 nucleotides: TGTGCCAGCAGCTTGGATAGGGACAGACCCCTCCACTTT. Residues: CASSLDRDRPLHF.

This clone was counted a single time. V usage is TRBV11-2 and J usage is TRBJ1-3, with D tentatively TRBD1 (6 bases). Germline CDR1 reads SGHAT; CDR2 reads FQNNGV. V was cut by 5 bases and J by 1 base, with 12 bases left in between. The CDR3 contains 15 residues. The CDR3 coding sequence is TGTGCCAGCAGCCACAGGGTGCAGTCTGGAAACACCATATATTTT. This codes for CASSHRVQSGNTIYF.

This clone was picked up one time. J is TRBJ1-2 and V is TRBV19; the match to TRBD1 covers 8 bases. The ends lost 6 bases at V and 7 bases at J; junction bases unmatched: 19. CDR3 length: 17 residues. Germline loops: CDR1 LNHDA, CDR2 SQIVND (reference sequence). CDR3 bases: TGTGCCAGTAGCCCCCGAAAATACGGGACAGGAGTTGGTGGCTACACCTTC. Its translation: CASSPRKYGTGVGGYTF.

This clone was recorded a few times. The rearrangement links TRBV2 to TRBJ1-1; D may be TRBD1 (5 bases). Germline-derived CDR1 and CDR2 are SNHLY and FYNNEI. The CDR3 runs 13 residues. Trimming removed 8 bases from V and 2 bases from J, with 12 bases in between. CDR3 bases: TGTGCCAGCGGGGGGGAGGCCAACACTGAAGCTTTCTTT. Residues: CASGGEANTEAFF.

This chain links TRBV6-1 with TRBJ1-5; 7 nucleotides align to TRBD1. The germline CDR1 and CDR2 sequences are MNHNS and SASEGT. This CDR3 has 15 residues. Trimming at V came to 3 bases and at J to 3 bases, leaving 5 bases not matched to a gene. The CDR3 is CASSDRGADNQPQHF. CDR3 coding DNA: TGTGCCAGCAGTGACAGGGGGGCCGACAATCAGCCCCAGCATTTT.

This rearrangement joins TRBV7-3 to TRBJ2-2; 9 bases agree with TRBD1. Trimming at V came to 2 bases and at J to 5 bases, leaving 3 bases not matched to a gene. The CDR3 runs to 15 residues. CDR1 and CDR2 (germline): SGHTA, FQGTGA. CDR3 nucleotides: TGTGCCAGCAGCTTATCGGACAGGGGAACCGGGGAGCTGTTTTTT. The encoded protein is CASSLSDRGTGELFF.

The V call is TRBV9, the J call TRBJ1-2; D unclear. The length of the CDR3 is 15 residues. Germline assignment: CDR1 SGDLS and CDR2 YYNGEE. With 0 bases removed from V and 3 bases from J, the gap between germline ends came to 12 bases. The CDR3 DNA sequence: TGTGCCAGCAGCGTAGGTGGAGCAGACTACTATGGCTACACCTTC. Protein product: CASSVGGADYYGYTF. Complete variable domain (other parts from reference TRBV9 and TRBJ1-2): DSGVTQTPKHLITATGQRVTLRCSPRSGDLSVYWYQQSLDQGLQFLIQYYNGEERAKGNILERFSAQQFPDLHSELNLSSLELGDSALYFCASSVGGADYYGYTFGSGTRLTVV.

The rearrangement uses TRBV12-3 or TRBV12-4 and TRBJ1-2; weak D call: TRBD1 (5 bases). CDR3 length: 12 amino acids. Trimming took off 1 base at V and 6 bases at J, with 6 bases between the two ends. The CDR3 protein is CASSLEGHGYTF. The CDR3 nucleotides read TGTGCCAGCAGTTTAGAGGGGCATGGCTACACCTTC.

The gene calls are TRBV18 and TRBJ2-7, with D possibly being TRBD2 (6 bases). CDR3 length: 15 residues. V lost 6 bases and J 5 bases, leaving 20 bases between the germline ends. Per the germline V gene, CDR1 is KGHSH and CDR2 is LQKENI. The CDR3 nucleotides are TGTGCCAGCTCGGGCCAGGTGGGGGGTGGAGACGAGCAGTACTTC. Translating gives CASSGQVGGGDEQYF. Based on the CDR3 plus reference TRBV18 and TRBJ2-7, the full variable domain is NAGVMQNPRHLVRRRGQEARLRCSPMKGHSHVYWYRQLPEEGLKFMVYLQKENIIDESGMPKERFSAEFPKEGPSILRIQQVVRGDSAAYFCASSGQVGGGDEQYFGPGTRLTVT.

V and J are TRBV5-4 and TRBJ2-3; TRBD2 is a possible D gene (6 bases). In germline, CDR1 is SGHNT, CDR2 YYREEE (reference sequence). V was cut by 5 bases and J by 10 bases, with 17 bases left in between. CDR3 length equals 13 residues. The CDR3 nucleotides are TGTGCCAGCAGTGGCGACCAGCGGGTAGCGCAGTATTTT. Translated: CASSGDQRVAQYF.

Here the CDR3 reads CASSQGWTTSTDTQYF. The CDR3 nucleotides read TGCGCCAGCAGCCAAGGTTGGACAACTAGCACAGATACGCAGTATTTT. This sequence joins TRBV4-1 and TRBJ2-3; possible D gene TRBD1, 5 bases. The V end lost 1 base, the J end lost 0 bases, and 11 bases lay between the germline ends. In germline, CDR1 is MGHRA, CDR2 YSYEKL. This CDR3 spans 16 amino acids.

The chain joins TRBV7-2 to TRBJ1-5; no definite D call. Trimming stripped 3 bases from V and 6 bases from J, with 9 bases between. CDR3 length: 13 amino acids. The V gene's germline CDR1 is SGHTA and CDR2 FQGNSA. The DNA for the CDR3 is TGTGCCAGCAGCTTCTCCTCCGGTCAGCCCCAGCATTTT. It translates to CASSFSSGQPQHF.

The chain has TRBV6-6 and TRBJ1-6, with D perhaps matching TRBD1 (5 bases). Trimming stripped 0 bases from V and 10 bases from J, with 13 bases between. The CDR3 has 15 amino acids. Germline CDR1 reads MNHNY; CDR2 reads SVGAGI (reference sequence). The CDR3 sequence: CASSYSGGENSPLHF. CDR3 nucleotide sequence: TGTGCCAGCAGTTACTCGGGGGGTGAGAACTCACCCCTCCACTTT.

The J gene is TRBJ1-1, the V gene TRBV25-1; D is possibly TRBD1 (6 bases). This CDR3 spans 14 amino acids. From germline, CDR1 is MGHDK and CDR2 SYGVNS. V lost 6 bases and J 4 bases, leaving 15 bases between the germline ends. The CDR3 is CASSQNGGPTEAFF. CDR3 bases: TGTGCCAGCAGCCAAAACGGGGGGCCCACTGAAGCTTTCTTT. The full variable domain, completed using reference TRBV25-1 and TRBJ1-1, is EADIYQTPRYLVIGTGKKITLECSQTMGHDKMYWYQQDPGMELHLIHYSYGVNSTEKGDLSSESTVSRIRTEHFPLTLESARPSHTSQYLCASSQNGGPTEAFFGQGTRLTVV.